This T cell receptor beta chain was sequenced during a study of blood T cell repertoires in COVID-19. Study details: The origin of the acute and convalescent COVID-19 samples was the United States, Italy and Spain.

TCRdb's table, derived via immunoSEQ multiplex PCR, lists solely in-frame clones and lacks some. The table lists 200,000 to 250,000 clones, approximately 90% of them singletons. CDR3 length equals 14 residues. V gave up 5 bases and J gave up 3 bases, with 11 bases separating them. Germline CDR1 reads SGHTA; CDR2 reads FQGNSA. This TCR came from a man aged 25-45 years who had recovered from COVID-19. The sequenced sample consisted of PBMCs or T cells enriched from blood (not recorded which). The rearrangement uses TRBV7-2 and TRBJ1-5, with D possibly matching TRBD1 (6 bases). As DNA, the CDR3 is TGTGCCAGCAGCCCGGACAGCTACAATCAGCCCCAGCATTTT. This encodes CASSPDSYNQPQHF.